This T cell receptor beta chain is from a study of T cells after yellow fever vaccination. Study-wide findings and caveats: Post-booster reappearance was seen for most primary-vaccination clones (about 96% CD4, about 90% CD8). On re-exposure, the response was weaker but peaked faster, at day 5 versus 15. Sorted repertoires could include abundant contaminating clonotypes from bulk cells.

In making TCR cDNA, 5'RACE template switching added a universal primer site and UMIs to it. TCRdb reprocessed the 5' RACE reads with MiXCR, giving one entry per CDR3 protein. The sample holds roughly 100,000 distinct CDR3 sequences, about 8.4% seen once. The CDR3 totals 13 residues. Trimming took 4 bases from V and 11 from J, leaving 16 bases between them. Per germline, CDR1 SGHKS and CDR2 YYEKEE (reference sequence). The gene calls are TRBV5-5 and TRBJ2-1, with D perhaps matching TRBD1 (6 bases). The sample consisted of CD8+ T cells not binding an NS4B(214-222) dextramer, sorted from PBMCs, taken around 15 days after the first yellow fever vaccination. The source is a young man who received the YFV17D yellow fever vaccine. The CDR3 DNA is TGTGCCAGCAGCACGCCCTTACAGGGCCAGCAGTTCTTC. This translates into CASSTPLQGQQFF.